Included here is one TCR beta chain sequence, with context. V gave up 5 bases and J gave up 7 bases, with 22 bases separating them. Germline V CDR1 and CDR2: SGHRS, YFSETQ. The length of the CDR3 is 16 residues. These data belong to a study of blood T cell repertoires in COVID-19. About the research overall: Collection of acute and convalescent COVID-19 samples took place in the United States, Italy and Spain. Nucleic acid was either cDNA or gDNA, and it came from T cells, B-cell-depleted T cells, or PBMCs.

Only in-frame clones appear in the TCRdb table, and some are missing; sequencing was by immunoSEQ multiplex PCR. The data contain some 250,000 clones, approximately 80% of them singletons. The chain uses TRBV5-1 and TRBJ2-1; D possibly corresponds to TRBD2 (5 bases). The receptor was isolated from an older woman with active or convalescent COVID-19. Input material: peripheral blood. The CDR3 DNA sequence: TGCGCCAGCAGGCAGGAAAGCGGCATTCCGACAAATGAGCAGTTCTTC. Translated: CASRQESGIPTNEQFF.